Shown below are 30 T cell receptor beta chains from a single sample sequenced in a study of post-analysis software for immune sequencing data. The study, taken as a whole, reports: In patients, about five TRBV segments were more frequent than in controls, with TRBV5-6, TRBV5-1 and TRBV20-1 among them.

These receptors are not linked to any known antigen. The TCR beta cDNA libraries contained unique molecular identifiers. TCRdb fed the PCR reads into MiXCR, producing one record per CDR3 protein. The data hold about 820,000 distinct CDR3 sequences, with about 53% observed a single time. The material sequenced was blood. These receptors came from a girl aged 10 to 17 with multiple sclerosis.

The V and J genes are TRBV2 and TRBJ2-3; 9 bases agree with TRBD2. Trimming at V came to 0 bases and at J to 4 bases, leaving 8 bases not matched to a gene. Germline CDR1 reads SNHLY; CDR2 reads FYNNEI. CDR3 length equals 17 residues. Written as DNA, the CDR3 is TGTGCCAGCAGTGAAGCAGCGTCTAGCGGGGCTGCAGATACGCAGTATTTT. Amino acids: CASSEAASSGAADTQYF.

This clonotype was recorded a few times. The genes are TRBV20-1 and TRBJ2-7; 8 bases line up with TRBD2. V lost 5 bases, J lost 2 bases, and 11 bases stayed unmatched. Germline assignment: CDR1 DFQATT and CDR2 SNEGSKA (reference sequence). CDR3 length: 15 amino acids. The CDR3 DNA sequence: TGCAGTGCTCCGTTCTGGGCGGGGGGCACCTACGAGCAGTACTTC. It yields the protein CSAPFWAGGTYEQYF.

The chain has TRBV10-3 and TRBJ2-1; D unclear. The CDR3 is made up of 13 amino acids. Trimming took off 3 bases at V and 9 bases at J, with 12 bases between the two ends. Germline CDR1 ENHRY, CDR2 SYGVKD. The CDR3 spells CAISDIVNGEQFF. Written as DNA, the CDR3 is TGTGCCATCAGTGATATAGTTAACGGTGAGCAGTTCTTC.

The chain links TRBV5-1 to TRBJ2-6, with 8 bases aligning to TRBD1. The germline V gene has CDR1 SGHRS and CDR2 YFSETQ. The V and J ends lost 0 bases and 4 bases, in that order; junction bases with no gene match: 9. The CDR3 contains 18 residues. CDR3 DNA: TGCGCCAGCAGCTTGGCTGGACAGGGAGCATCCGGGGCCAACGTCCTGACTTTC. It yields the protein CASSLAGQGASGANVLTF. Full variable domain (missing parts from reference TRBV5-1 and TRBJ2-6): KAGVTQTPRYLIKTRGQQVTLSCSPISGHRSVSWYQQTPGQGLQFLFEYFSETQRNKGNFPGRFSGRQFSNSRSEMNVSTLELGDSALYLCASSLAGQGASGANVLTFGAGSRLTVL.

The genes are TRBV10-3 and TRBJ2-7, with D perhaps being TRBD1 or TRBD2 (6 bases each). The CDR3 has 14 amino acids. Deletions cut 5 bases from V and 7 bases from J, with 18 bases between. Germline assignment: CDR1 ENHRY and CDR2 SYGVKD. The CDR3 protein is CAISPRGGPEEQYF. The CDR3, as DNA: TGTGCCATCAGTCCCAGGGGAGGTCCGGAAGAGCAGTACTTC.

This clonotype was counted only a few times. The chain employs TRBV5-1 and TRBJ2-1; D is perhaps TRBD1 (6 bases). The germline gives CDR1 SGHRS, CDR2 YFSETQ. The CDR3 covers 15 residues. Trimming removed 4 bases from V and 4 bases from J, with 15 bases in between. The CDR3 reads CASSTEDRAYNEQFF. The CDR3 nucleotides are TGCGCCAGCAGCACCGAGGACAGAGCGTACAATGAGCAGTTCTTC.

This clonotype was seen only a few times. In nucleotides, the CDR3 is TGTGCCAGCAGTGACAGGTGGGATACGCAGTATTTT. Translated, it gives CASSDRWDTQYF. The V gene is TRBV6-2 or TRBV6-3, the J gene TRBJ2-3; a weak D match, TRBD1 (6 bases). Trimming cost V 5 bases and J 6 bases, with 9 bases left between them. The CDR3 length is 12 residues. Germline lookup yields CDR1 MNHEY and CDR2 SVGEGT.

This clonotype showed up just once. The junction differs from germline at one of its ends, possibly a read error. The gene calls are TRBV7-7 and TRBJ2-5; 8 bases agree with TRBD1. This CDR3 is built from 15 residues. Germline V lookup: CDR1 SSHAT, CDR2 FNYEAQ (reference sequence). CDR3 residues: CASSFGQGLYETQYF. In DNA form, the CDR3 reads TGTGCTAGCAGCTTCGGACAGGGTCTTTATGAGACCCAGTACTTC. Full variable domain (missing parts from reference TRBV7-7 and TRBJ2-5): GAGVSQSPRYKVTKRGQDVTLRCDPISSHATLYWYQQALGQGPEFLTYFNYEAQPDKSGLPSDRFSAERPEGSISTLTIQRTEQRDSAMYRCASSFGQGLYETQYFGPGTRLLVL.

The chain recombines TRBV2 with TRBJ2-5; D is unresolved. The V gene lost 8 bases and the J gene lost 4 bases, with 8 bases spanning the gap. The germline V gene has CDR1 SNHLY and CDR2 FYNNEI. The CDR3 has 11 amino acids. The CDR3, as DNA: TGTGCCAGCGGTACCCGAGAGACCCAGTACTTC. It specifies CASGTRETQYF.

The V and J genes are TRBV4-1 and TRBJ1-1, with 7 bases that match TRBD1. Per germline, CDR1 MGHRA and CDR2 YSYEKL. V shed 1 base, J shed 5 bases, and the junction held 16 bases outside the gene matches. This CDR3 has 18 residues. The CDR3 spells CASSQARTGIPSGTEAFF. As DNA, the CDR3 is TGCGCCAGCAGCCAAGCCCGGACAGGCATACCCTCGGGGACTGAAGCTTTCTTT.

This clonotype was detected only a few times. This sequence joins TRBV12-3 or TRBV12-4 and TRBJ1-2, with TRBD1 identical over 11 bases. This CDR3 spans 13 amino acids. With V trimmed by 6 bases and J by 8 bases, 5 bases remained unmatched. The CDR3 here is CASRPGQGVGYTF. In nucleotides, the CDR3 is TGTGCCAGCAGGCCGGGACAGGGGGTCGGCTACACCTTC.

This clonotype appeared a few times. V and J are TRBV5-1 and TRBJ2-5; possibly TRBD1 for D (5 bases). Germline CDR1 is SGHRS and CDR2 is YFSETQ. The CDR3 loop spans 15 amino acids. The V and J ends lost 0 bases and 1 base respectively, with 10 bases between them. The CDR3, as DNA: TGCGCCAGCAGCTTGGGGCCAGGGCCCCAAGAGACCCAGTACTTC. Encoded protein: CASSLGPGPQETQYF.

The chain employs TRBV9 and TRBJ2-4, with 10 bases lining up with TRBD2. The J call may be incorrect, as the DNA end agrees better with TRBJ2-5. Germline V gene lookup returns CDR1 SGDLS and CDR2 YYNGEE. The CDR3 spans 16 residues. This CDR3 is CASSVGVAGGAETQYF. CDR3 nucleotides: TGTGCCAGCAGCGTAGGGGTAGCGGGGGGCGCGGAGACCCAGTACTTC.

The chain is built from TRBV12-3 or TRBV12-4 and TRBJ2-3; 11 nucleotides agree with TRBD1. The CDR3 sequence is 14 residues long. The J segment lost 5 bases and the V segment lost 6 bases, leaving 4 bases of the junction unmatched. The CDR3 here is CASRGTGGGDTQYF. The CDR3 coding sequence is TGTGCCAGCAGGGGGACAGGGGGAGGAGATACGCAGTATTTT.

This clonotype appeared a few times. This chain uses TRBV29-1 with TRBJ2-7; 9 bases fit TRBD1. Germline V lookup: CDR1 SQVTM, CDR2 ANQGSEA. Losses at the gene ends were 4 bases for V and 3 bases for J; bases not matched to a gene: 7. The CDR3 has 14 residues. This CDR3 is CSVGYRGRIYEQYF. CDR3 coding DNA: TGCAGCGTTGGTTACAGGGGGCGAATCTACGAGCAGTACTTC.

This chain uses TRBV7-2 with TRBJ2-5; D is possibly TRBD2 (6 bases). The CDR3 is 14 amino acids. Trimming took 3 bases from V and 2 from J, leaving 10 bases between them. In germline, CDR1 is SGHTA, CDR2 FQGNSA. The CDR3 is CASSFPGEQETQYF. The CDR3 coding sequence is TGTGCCAGCAGCTTCCCGGGGGAACAAGAGACCCAGTACTTC.

This clonotype showed up just a few times. The junction and the germline gene differ at one end; a read error may be behind it. The genes are TRBV7-7 and TRBJ2-3; 12 bases fit TRBD2. The CDR3 runs to 14 residues. Germline-derived CDR1 and CDR2 are SSHAT and FNYEAQ (reference sequence). The CDR3, as DNA: TGTGCTAGCAGCCGTGCTAGCGGGAGGGAAAAGCAGTATTTT. Its protein product is CASSRASGREKQYF.

The chain has TRBV5-1 and TRBJ1-5; D not resolved. The CDR3 is 15 amino acids. Germline CDR1 is SGHRS and CDR2 is YFSETQ. Trimming removed 0 bases at V and 4 bases at J, with 11 bases between. The CDR3 loop reads CASSLAFGGNQPQHF. Written as DNA, the CDR3 is TGCGCCAGCAGCTTGGCTTTCGGTGGAAATCAGCCCCAGCATTTT.

Concerning this clonotype itself: As the CDR3 is not closed by the conserved phenylalanine or tryptophan, this likely results from a read error. V and J are TRBV5-1 and TRBJ2-5; no firm D call. The last part of the DNA fits TRBJ2-7 better; the J call may be wrong. Germline V lookup: CDR1 SGHRS, CDR2 YFSETQ. This CDR3 comprises 12 residues. The CDR3 sequence is CASSGGLHEQYL. The CDR3 DNA sequence: TGCGCCAGCAGCGGCGGTCTTCACGAGCAGTACTTA.

The V and J genes are TRBV20-1 and TRBJ2-7; TRBD2 aligns across 9 bases. Germline loops: CDR1 DFQATT, CDR2 SNEGSKA (reference sequence). The CDR3 spans 13 residues. The V and J ends lost 5 bases and 4 bases, in that order; junction bases with no gene match: 6. The CDR3 loop reads CSAVGTSTYEQYF. In DNA, the CDR3 is TGCAGTGCTGTCGGGACTAGCACATACGAGCAGTACTTC.

A few counts support this clonotype. The V gene is TRBV10-3, the J gene TRBJ2-3; 10 bases match TRBD1. Germline CDR1 is ENHRY and CDR2 is SYGVKD. V lost 5 bases to trimming and J lost 4 bases; unmatched junction nucleotides: 6. This CDR3 is 15 amino acids long. CDR3 DNA: TGTGCCATCAGTCCCGGACAGGGGGGACCAGATACGCAGTATTTT. Its translation: CAISPGQGGPDTQYF.

This clonotype appeared a few times. The rearrangement joins TRBV29-1 to TRBJ2-7; 8 bases agree with TRBD1. CDR1 is SQVTM, CDR2 ANQGSEA, per germline. The CDR3 covers 13 residues. V was clipped by 6 bases and J by 4 bases; unmatched bases: 8. CDR3 sequence reads: CSVQGDMGYEQYF. The CDR3 DNA is TGCAGCGTACAGGGGGATATGGGATACGAGCAGTACTTC.

This clonotype came up many times. The V gene is TRBV29-1, the J gene TRBJ2-7; TRBD2 matches 9 bases. This CDR3 comprises 11 residues. The germline gives CDR1 SQVTM, CDR2 ANQGSEA. Trimming at V came to 7 bases and at J to 3 bases, leaving 1 base not matched to a gene. The CDR3 sequence: CSASGNYEQYF. The CDR3 bases are TGCAGCGCTAGCGGGAACTACGAGCAGTACTTC.

The chain has TRBV6-5 and TRBJ2-1, with D maybe TRBD2 (5 bases). Germline V gene lookup returns CDR1 MNHEY and CDR2 SVGAGI. V lost 7 bases and J lost 6, with 16 bases in between. The CDR3 runs 14 residues. The CDR3 loop reads CASTHFGVRNEQFF. The DNA for the CDR3 is TGTGCCAGCACCCACTTCGGGGTGCGCAATGAGCAGTTCTTC.

This chain links TRBV10-3 with TRBJ2-5, with D perhaps being TRBD1 or TRBD2 (5 bases each). The V gene's germline CDR1 is ENHRY and CDR2 SYGVKD. V lost 5 bases to trimming and J lost 1 base, with 11 bases between them. The CDR3 runs 14 residues. CDR3 DNA: TGTGCCATCAGTAACCGGGGCCTCCAAGAGACCCAGTACTTC. It translates to CAISNRGLQETQYF.

Concerning this clonotype itself: The junction departs from germline at one end; a sequencing error may be responsible. This chain connects TRBV5-1 to TRBJ2-7; TRBD1 matches 9 bases. There are 14 residues in the CDR3. Per the germline V gene, CDR1 is SGHRS and CDR2 is YFSETQ. This CDR3 reads CAGSLDRGNYEQYF. The DNA of the CDR3 is TGCGCCGGCAGCTTGGACAGGGGAAACTACGAGCAGTACTTC.

The rearrangement uses TRBV7-2 and TRBJ2-1; no firm D call. The V end lost 1 base, the J end lost 8 bases, and 18 bases lay between the germline ends. The germline V gene encodes CDR1 SGHTA and CDR2 FQGNSA. The CDR3 length is 16 residues. DNA for the CDR3: TGTGCCAGCAGCTTAGTGGTGCCACCCCCTGTGGATGAGCAGTTCTTC. Protein product: CASSLVVPPPVDEQFF.

This CDR3 is CSVSRRDRTYEQYF. The CDR3 DNA is TGCAGTGTGAGCAGGCGGGACCGGACCTACGAGCAGTACTTC. This chain links TRBV20-1 with TRBJ2-5, with D perhaps matching TRBD2 (6 bases). The J call may be in error: the DNA end matches TRBJ2-7 better. The CDR3 is made up of 14 amino acids. Germline V lookup: CDR1 DFQATT, CDR2 SNEGSKA (reference sequence).

The gene calls are TRBV2 and TRBJ2-1; the D gene is possibly TRBD1 (5 bases). CDR3 length: 12 amino acids. The V and J ends lost 10 bases and 10 bases respectively, with 17 bases between them. Germline-derived CDR1 and CDR2 are SNHLY and FYNNEI. The CDR3 coding sequence is TGTGCCATCCAACAGGAGCCCCACGAGCAGTTCTTC. This gives the protein CAIQQEPHEQFF. The entire variable domain, with the rest obtained from reference TRBV2 and TRBJ2-1, is as follows: EPEVTQTPSHQVTQMGQEVILRCVPISNHLYFYWYRQILGQKVEFLVSFYNNEISEKSEIFDDQFSVERPDGSNFTLKIRSTKLEDSAMYFCAIQQEPHEQFFGPGTRLTVL.

The V gene is TRBV6-1, the J gene TRBJ2-4, with D possibly being TRBD2 (6 bases). The J call may be mistaken, given a closer DNA end match to TRBJ2-7. Germline values: CDR1 MNHNS, CDR2 SASEGT. CDR3 length: 17 residues. The CDR3 coding sequence is TGTGCCAGCAGTGAACCGGGGCTAGCGAACAACCCCCACGAGCAGTACTTC. Amino acids: CASSEPGLANNPHEQYF.